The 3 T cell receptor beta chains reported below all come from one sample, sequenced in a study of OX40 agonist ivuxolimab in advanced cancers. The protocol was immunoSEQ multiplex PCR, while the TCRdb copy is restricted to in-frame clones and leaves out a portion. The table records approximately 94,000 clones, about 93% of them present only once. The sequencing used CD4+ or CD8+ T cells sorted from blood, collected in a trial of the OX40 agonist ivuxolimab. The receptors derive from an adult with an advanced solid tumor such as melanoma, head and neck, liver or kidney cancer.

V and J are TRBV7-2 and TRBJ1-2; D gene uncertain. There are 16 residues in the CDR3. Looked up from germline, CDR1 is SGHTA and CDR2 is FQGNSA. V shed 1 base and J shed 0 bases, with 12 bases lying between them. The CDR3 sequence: CASSLVVSRTNYGYTF. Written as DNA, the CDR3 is TGTGCCAGCAGCTTAGTTGTTTCCAGAACTAACTATGGCTACACCTTC.

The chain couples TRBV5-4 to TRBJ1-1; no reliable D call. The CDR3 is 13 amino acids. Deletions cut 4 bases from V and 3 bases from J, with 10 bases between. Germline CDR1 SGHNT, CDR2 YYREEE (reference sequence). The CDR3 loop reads CASSDGFHTEAFF. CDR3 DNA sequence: TGTGCCAGCAGCGACGGGTTTCACACTGAAGCTTTCTTT.

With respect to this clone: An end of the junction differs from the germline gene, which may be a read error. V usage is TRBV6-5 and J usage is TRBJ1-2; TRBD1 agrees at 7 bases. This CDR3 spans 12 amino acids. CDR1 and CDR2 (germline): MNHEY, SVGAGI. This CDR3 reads CASSRDSYSYTF. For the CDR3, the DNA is TGTGCCAGCAGCCGGGACAGCTATAGCTACACCTTC.